The source of this TCR beta chain is a study of neoadjuvant nivolumab and ipilimumab in lung cancer. Study-wide context: The combination arm added day-1 ipilimumab 1 mg/kg to nivolumab 3 mg/kg on days 1, 15, 29.

Only in-frame clones appear in the TCRdb table, and some are missing; sequencing was by immunoSEQ multiplex PCR. Altogether 25,000 to 35,000 clones are present, roughly 90% being singletons, with the ten largest covering 2.1%. Study-level results: TCR richness and clonality were higher in tumors than adjacent uninvolved lung.

As regards this clone: Antigen: not known.

The CDR3 covers 15 residues. CDR1 is SGHRS, CDR2 YFSETQ, per germline. Trimming took 4 bases from V and 7 from J, leaving 17 bases between them. This specimen was peripheral blood, taken after neoadjuvant nivolumab, alone or with ipilimumab, at or shortly before surgery. The chain has TRBV5-1 and TRBJ2-2; D uncertain. This clonotype originated in an adult with non-small cell lung cancer. This CDR3 is CASSINPTSNGELFF. CDR3 in DNA: TGCGCCAGCAGCATCAACCCGACAAGTAACGGGGAGCTGTTTTTT.